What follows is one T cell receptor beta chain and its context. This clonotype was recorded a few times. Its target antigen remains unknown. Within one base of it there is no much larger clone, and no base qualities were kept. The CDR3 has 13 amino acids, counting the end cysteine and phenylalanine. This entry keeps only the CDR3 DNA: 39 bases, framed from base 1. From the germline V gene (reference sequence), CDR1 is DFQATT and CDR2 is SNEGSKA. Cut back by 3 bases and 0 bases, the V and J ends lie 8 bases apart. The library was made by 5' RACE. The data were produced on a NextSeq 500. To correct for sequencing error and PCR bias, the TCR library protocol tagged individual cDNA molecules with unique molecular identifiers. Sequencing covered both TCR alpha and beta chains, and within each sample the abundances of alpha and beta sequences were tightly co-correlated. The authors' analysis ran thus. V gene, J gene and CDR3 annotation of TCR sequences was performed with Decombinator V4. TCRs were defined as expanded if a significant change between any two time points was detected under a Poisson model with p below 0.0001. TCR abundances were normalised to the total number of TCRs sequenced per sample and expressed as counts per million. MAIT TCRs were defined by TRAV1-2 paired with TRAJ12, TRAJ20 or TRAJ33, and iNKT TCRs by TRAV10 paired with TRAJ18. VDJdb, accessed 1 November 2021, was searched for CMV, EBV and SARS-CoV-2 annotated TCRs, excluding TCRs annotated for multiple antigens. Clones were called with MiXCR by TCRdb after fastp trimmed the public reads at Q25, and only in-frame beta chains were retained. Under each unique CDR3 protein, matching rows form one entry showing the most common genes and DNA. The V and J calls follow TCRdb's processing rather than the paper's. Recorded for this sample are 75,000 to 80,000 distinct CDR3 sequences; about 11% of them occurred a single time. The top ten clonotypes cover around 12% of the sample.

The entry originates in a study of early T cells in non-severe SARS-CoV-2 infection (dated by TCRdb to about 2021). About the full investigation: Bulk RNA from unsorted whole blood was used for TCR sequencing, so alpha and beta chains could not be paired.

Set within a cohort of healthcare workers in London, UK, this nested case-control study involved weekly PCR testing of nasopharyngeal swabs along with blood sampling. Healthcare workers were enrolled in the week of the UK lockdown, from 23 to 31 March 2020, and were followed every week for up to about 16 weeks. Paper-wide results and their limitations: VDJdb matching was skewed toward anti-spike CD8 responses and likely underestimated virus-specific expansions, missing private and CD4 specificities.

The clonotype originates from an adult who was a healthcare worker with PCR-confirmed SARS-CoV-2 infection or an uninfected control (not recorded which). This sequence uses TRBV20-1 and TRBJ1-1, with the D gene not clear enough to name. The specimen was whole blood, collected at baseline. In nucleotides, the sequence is TGCAGTGCTAGTCCAGAACTGAACACTGAAGCTTTCTTT. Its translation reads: CSASPELNTEAFF.